This TCR beta chain was obtained from a study of identical twins. TCRdb itself ran the 5' RACE reads through MiXCR, one entry per CDR3 protein. Among approximately 670,000 distinct CDR3 sequences, roughly 6.2% were seen once, and the ten largest hold 1.5% to 2%. There are many counts of this clonotype. The antigen remains undetermined. Overall study findings and caveats: Insertions were reduced in abundant cord blood beta clonotypes but not in memory repertoires. Within monozygotic twins, out-of-frame TCR alpha sharing was underestimated by the models.

The CDR3 length is 16 residues. V lost 3 bases to trimming and J lost 0 bases, with 12 bases between them. Germline assignment: CDR1 MNHEY and CDR2 SMNVEV (reference sequence). What was sequenced was naive T cells sorted from blood. This sequence joins TRBV27 and TRBJ2-1; the D is unclear. The sequence derives from a man younger than 35 in good health. This CDR3 is CASSFRENPSYNEQFF. CDR3 DNA sequence: TGTGCCAGCAGTTTTAGGGAAAACCCCTCCTACAATGAGCAGTTCTTC.